This section outlines one TCR beta chain sequence together with its context. The sample belongs to a study of naive and memory T cell subsets. The beta constant-region primer was an equimolar mix of two oligonucleotides covering TRBC1 and TRBC2. TCRdb reanalysed the UMI-ligation and nested PCR reads using MiXCR and keeps one entry per CDR3 protein. The repertoire holds 89,000 or so distinct CDR3 sequences, with around 13% as singletons. Sequenced material: central memory CD4+ T cells from blood. This receptor was identified in a human donor in good health.

This CDR3 is CASSHNTGTTDTQYF. The CDR3 DNA reads as TGTGCCAGCAGCCACAATACCGGGACCACAGATACGCAGTATTTT. The chain links TRBV11-2 to TRBJ2-3; tentatively, D is TRBD1 or TRBD2 (5 bases each). The length of the CDR3 is 15 residues. Germline CDR1 SGHAT, CDR2 FQNNGV. With 5 bases removed from V and 2 bases from J, the gap between germline ends came to 14 bases.